The next 13 T cell receptor beta chains were all read from a single sample in a study of cytomegalovirus exposure and HLA in healthy donors. Primers included in the PCR were 60 Vbeta and 13 Jbeta primers. TCRdb's copy holds only in-frame clones and misses some; the assay was immunoSEQ multiplex PCR. The sample consists of around 200,000 clones, approximately 67% of them appearing once. Sequenced input: PBMCs. These receptors originate from a man in his forties in good health and CMV-seronegative.

V is TRBV9 and J is TRBJ2-7; D uncertain. CDR1 is SGDLS and CDR2 is YYNGEE in the germline V gene. The length of the CDR3 is 14 residues. V lost 4 bases, J lost 6 bases, and 17 bases lay in between. The DNA for the CDR3 is TGTGCCAGCAGCCCACACCTGGTTGAATTCGAGCAGTACTTC. Its translation: CASSPHLVEFEQYF.

The genes are TRBV13 and TRBJ2-7; maybe TRBD2 (5 bases). This CDR3 is 13 amino acids long. V lost 2 bases and J lost 6, with 11 bases in between. CDR1 and CDR2 from the germline V gene are PRHDT and FYEKMQ (reference sequence). CDR3 bases: TGTGCCAGCAGCTTACGGGGATTCCTCGAGCAGTACTTC. Translating it yields CASSLRGFLEQYF. Using reference TRBV13 and TRBJ2-7 for the parts outside the CDR3, the full variable domain is AAGVIQSPRHLIKEKRETATLKCYPIPRHDTVYWYQQGPGQDPQFLISFYEKMQSDKGSIPDRFSAQQFSDYHSELNMSSLELGDSALYFCASSLRGFLEQYFGPGTRLTVT.

The chain uses TRBV9 and TRBJ1-2, with no clear D. The CDR3 sequence is 14 residues long. The germline gives CDR1 SGDLS, CDR2 YYNGEE. V lost 0 bases and J 4 bases, leaving 10 bases between the germline ends. CDR3 sequence (DNA): TGTGCCAGCAGCGTAGTGGGAGGTTTCTATGGCTACACCTTC. It encodes CASSVVGGFYGYTF.

This clone came up a few times. This chain connects TRBV15 to TRBJ2-7, with 11 bases matching TRBD1. V shed 5 bases, J shed 5 bases, and the junction held 5 bases outside the gene matches. Germline CDR1 reads LNHNV; CDR2 reads YYDKDF (reference sequence). CDR3 length: 14 residues. CDR3 region: CATSRGQGANEQYF. CDR3 in DNA: TGTGCCACCAGCCGCGGACAGGGGGCCAACGAGCAGTACTTC.

The chain links TRBV5-1 to TRBJ1-1; D may be TRBD1 (6 bases). Germline-derived CDR1 and CDR2 are SGHRS and YFSETQ. The length of the CDR3 is 13 residues. Trimming pared 5 bases from V and 4 bases from J, leaving 12 bases between. CDR3 residues: CASRQGSGTEAFF. CDR3 sequence (DNA): TGCGCCAGCAGGCAGGGGTCGGGCACTGAAGCTTTCTTT.

This rearrangement joins TRBV5-1 to TRBJ2-7, with TRBD1 identical over 8 bases. Trimming removed 3 bases from V and 2 bases from J; junction bases left unmatched: 4. Germline CDR1 reads SGHRS; CDR2 reads YFSETQ. This CDR3 comprises 14 residues. The CDR3 is CASSWSGGTYEQYF. CDR3 sequence (DNA): TGCGCCAGCAGCTGGTCAGGGGGCACCTACGAGCAGTACTTC.

This clone was found a few times. The chain recombines TRBV29-1 with TRBJ1-1, with 11 bases that match TRBD1. The CDR3 extends over 13 amino acids. Per the germline V gene, CDR1 is SQVTM and CDR2 is ANQGSEA. The V gene end was trimmed by 6 bases and the J gene end by 1 base; junction bases not matched to a gene: 1. The CDR3 region is CSVGTGGNTEAFF. DNA for the CDR3: TGCAGCGTAGGGACAGGGGGGAACACTGAAGCTTTCTTT.

The rearrangement joins TRBV9 to TRBJ2-2; 10 bases map to TRBD2. The CDR3 contains 15 residues. CDR1 and CDR2 (germline): SGDLS, YYNGEE. Trimming removed 4 bases from V and 6 bases from J; junction bases left unmatched: 6. CDR3 nucleotides: TGTGCCAGCAGCCCGAGCGGGAGGGCCCCCGGGGAGCTGTTTTTT. Its translation is CASSPSGRAPGELFF.

The V call is TRBV4-2, the J call TRBJ1-2; no clear D. V was shortened by 0 bases and J by 2 bases, with 10 bases between the two germline ends. The germline V gene encodes CDR1 LGHNA and CDR2 YNFKEQ. This CDR3 spans 15 amino acids. The CDR3 spells CASSQDNSVNYGYTF. DNA for the CDR3: TGTGCCAGCAGCCAAGATAACAGTGTGAACTATGGCTACACCTTC.

The chain's CDR3 is CASSAGGHNEQFF. CDR3 DNA: TGTGCCAGCAGTGCGGGGGGGCACAATGAGCAGTTCTTC. This rearrangement joins TRBV6-1 to TRBJ2-1, with 8 bases fitting TRBD2. V was clipped by 4 bases and J by 5 bases; unmatched bases: 1. The germline gives CDR1 MNHNS, CDR2 SASEGT. This CDR3 is 13 amino acids long.

The chain recombines TRBV27 with TRBJ2-7; possible D gene TRBD1, 5 bases. Trimming pared 5 bases from V and 2 bases from J, leaving 7 bases between. CDR1 and CDR2 (germline): MNHEY, SMNVEV (reference sequence). CDR3 length equals 12 residues. The CDR3 reads CASSQGTYEQYF. The CDR3 region has the DNA TGTGCCAGCAGTCAGGGTACCTACGAGCAGTACTTC.

This clone appeared a few times. The chain combines TRBV7-2 with TRBJ2-3; TRBD1 agrees at 9 bases. V dropped 6 bases and J dropped 0; count of bases not matched to a gene: 7. Germline-derived CDR1 and CDR2 are SGHTA and FQGNSA. The CDR3 loop spans 16 amino acids. CDR3 residues: CASRSGQGGSTDTQYF. CDR3 DNA sequence: TGTGCCAGCAGATCGGGACAGGGAGGTAGCACAGATACGCAGTATTTT.

This clone was seen a single time. The V call is TRBV7-2, the J call TRBJ1-5, with D maybe TRBD1 (5 bases). Trimming took 0 bases from V and 0 from J, leaving 18 bases between them. The CDR3 has 19 residues. CDR1 and CDR2 (germline): SGHTA, FQGNSA. CDR3 nucleotides: TGTGCCAGCAGCTTAGCGGTGGCGCGGGGCCCCTATAGCAATCAGCCCCAGCATTTT. Its protein product is CASSLAVARGPYSNQPQHF.